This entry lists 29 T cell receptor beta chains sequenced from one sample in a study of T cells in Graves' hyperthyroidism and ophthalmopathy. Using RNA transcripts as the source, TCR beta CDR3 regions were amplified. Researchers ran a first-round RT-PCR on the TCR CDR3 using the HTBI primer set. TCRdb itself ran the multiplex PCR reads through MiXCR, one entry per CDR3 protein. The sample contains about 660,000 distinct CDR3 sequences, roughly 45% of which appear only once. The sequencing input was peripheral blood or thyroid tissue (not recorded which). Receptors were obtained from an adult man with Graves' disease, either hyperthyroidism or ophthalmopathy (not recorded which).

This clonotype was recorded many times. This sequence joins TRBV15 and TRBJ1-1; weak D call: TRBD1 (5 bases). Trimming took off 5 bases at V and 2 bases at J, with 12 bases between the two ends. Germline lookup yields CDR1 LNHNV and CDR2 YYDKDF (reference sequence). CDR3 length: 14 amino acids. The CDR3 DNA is TGTGCCACCAGCCGTGGAGGGGAAAACACTGAAGCTTTCTTT. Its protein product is CATSRGGENTEAFF.

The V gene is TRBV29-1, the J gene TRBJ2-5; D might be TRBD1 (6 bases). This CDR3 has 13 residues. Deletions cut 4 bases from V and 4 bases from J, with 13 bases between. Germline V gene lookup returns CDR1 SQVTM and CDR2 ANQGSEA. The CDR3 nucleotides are TGCAGCGTTGCGGAAGGGGGAATAGAGACCCAGTACTTC. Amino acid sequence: CSVAEGGIETQYF.

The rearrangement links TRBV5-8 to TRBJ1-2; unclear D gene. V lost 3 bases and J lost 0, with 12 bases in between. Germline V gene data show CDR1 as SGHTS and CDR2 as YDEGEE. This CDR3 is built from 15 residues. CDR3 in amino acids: CASSSREAPNYGYTF. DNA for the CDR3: TGTGCCAGCAGCTCCCGCGAAGCGCCTAACTATGGCTACACCTTC.

The CDR3 loop reads CASSARDQGAGSNQPQHF. CDR3 DNA: TGTGCCAGCAGTGCTAGAGATCAAGGGGCAGGGAGCAATCAGCCCCAGCATTTT. The chain joins TRBV9 to TRBJ1-5; D perhaps matches TRBD1 (5 bases). The CDR3 spans 18 residues. Trimming took 5 bases from V and 1 from J, leaving 22 bases between them. Per the germline V gene, CDR1 is SGDLS and CDR2 is YYNGEE.

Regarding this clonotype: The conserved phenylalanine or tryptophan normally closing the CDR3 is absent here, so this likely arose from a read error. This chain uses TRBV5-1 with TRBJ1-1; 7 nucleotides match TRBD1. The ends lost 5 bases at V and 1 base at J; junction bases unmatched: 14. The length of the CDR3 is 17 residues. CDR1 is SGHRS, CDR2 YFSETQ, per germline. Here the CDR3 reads CASRGSAGGRGNTEAFL. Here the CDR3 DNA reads TGCGCCAGCAGAGGGTCGGCAGGGGGGAGGGGGAACACTGAAGCTTTCCTT.

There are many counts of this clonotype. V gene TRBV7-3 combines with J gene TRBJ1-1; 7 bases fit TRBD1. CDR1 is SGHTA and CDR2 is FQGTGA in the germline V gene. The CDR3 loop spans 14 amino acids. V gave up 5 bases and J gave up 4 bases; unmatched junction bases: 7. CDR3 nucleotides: TGTGCCAGCAGCCCAAGACAGGGAAGCACTGAAGCTTTCTTT. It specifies CASSPRQGSTEAFF. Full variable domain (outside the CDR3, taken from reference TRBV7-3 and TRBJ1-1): GAGVSQTPSNKVTEKGKYVELRCDPISGHTALYWYRQSLGQGPEFLIYFQGTGAADDSGLPNDRFFAVRPEGSVSTLKIQRTERGDSAVYLCASSPRQGSTEAFFGQGTRLTVV.

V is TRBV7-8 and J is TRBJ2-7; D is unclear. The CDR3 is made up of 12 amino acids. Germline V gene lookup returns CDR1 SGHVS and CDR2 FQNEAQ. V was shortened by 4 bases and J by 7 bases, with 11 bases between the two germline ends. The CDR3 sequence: CASSSGLEEQYF. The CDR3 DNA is TGTGCCAGCAGCTCAGGTTTGGAAGAGCAGTACTTC.

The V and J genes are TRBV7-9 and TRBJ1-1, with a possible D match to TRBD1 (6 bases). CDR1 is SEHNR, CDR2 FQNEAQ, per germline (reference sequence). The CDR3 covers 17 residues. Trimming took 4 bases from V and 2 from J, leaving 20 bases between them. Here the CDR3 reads CASSSTEQGWSNTEAFF. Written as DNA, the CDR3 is TGTGCCAGCAGCTCAACCGAACAGGGTTGGAGTAACACTGAAGCTTTCTTT.

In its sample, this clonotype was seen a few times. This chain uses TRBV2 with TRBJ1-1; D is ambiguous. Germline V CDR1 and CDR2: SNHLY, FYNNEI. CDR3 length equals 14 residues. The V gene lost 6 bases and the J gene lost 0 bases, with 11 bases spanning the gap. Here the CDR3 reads CASRSEALNTEAFF. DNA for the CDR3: TGTGCCAGCAGATCGGAGGCACTGAACACTGAAGCTTTCTTT.

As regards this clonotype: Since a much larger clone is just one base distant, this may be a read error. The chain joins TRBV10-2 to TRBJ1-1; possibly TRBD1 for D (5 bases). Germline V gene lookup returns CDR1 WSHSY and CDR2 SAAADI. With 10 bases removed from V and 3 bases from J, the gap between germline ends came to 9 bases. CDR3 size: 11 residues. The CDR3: CATQQDTEAFF. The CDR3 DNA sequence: TGCGCCACTCAACAGGACACTGAAGCTTTCTTT.

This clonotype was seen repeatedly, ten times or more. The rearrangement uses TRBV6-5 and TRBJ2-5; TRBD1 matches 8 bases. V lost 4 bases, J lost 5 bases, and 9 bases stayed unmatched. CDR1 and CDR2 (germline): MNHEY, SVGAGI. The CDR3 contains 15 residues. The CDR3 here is CASSSGGIGSETQYF. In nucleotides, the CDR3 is TGTGCCAGCAGTTCAGGGGGCATAGGATCGGAGACCCAGTACTTC.

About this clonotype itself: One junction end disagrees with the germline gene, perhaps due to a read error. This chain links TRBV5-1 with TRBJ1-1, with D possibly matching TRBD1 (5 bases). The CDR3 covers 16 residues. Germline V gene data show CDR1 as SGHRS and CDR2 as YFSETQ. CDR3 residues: CASTLSQGVMNTEAFF. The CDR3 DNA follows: TGCGCCAGCACCTTGTCACAAGGGGTCATGAACACTGAAGCTTTCTTT.

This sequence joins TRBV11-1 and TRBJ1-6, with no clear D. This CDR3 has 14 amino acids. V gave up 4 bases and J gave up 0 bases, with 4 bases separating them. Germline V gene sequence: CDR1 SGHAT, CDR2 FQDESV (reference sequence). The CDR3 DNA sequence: TGTGCCAGCAGCTCCGACTCCTATAATTCACCCCTCCACTTT. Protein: CASSSDSYNSPLHF.

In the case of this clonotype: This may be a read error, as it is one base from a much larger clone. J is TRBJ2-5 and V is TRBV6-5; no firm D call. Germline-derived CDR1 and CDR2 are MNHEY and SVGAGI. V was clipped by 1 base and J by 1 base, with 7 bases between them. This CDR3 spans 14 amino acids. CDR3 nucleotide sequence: TGTGCCAGCAGTTACTACAGCCGCCAAGAGACCCAGTACTTC. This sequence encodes CASSYYSRQETQYF.

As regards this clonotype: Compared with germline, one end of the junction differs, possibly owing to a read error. The CDR3 DNA reads as TGCGCCAGCAGCCAATCGGACAGTCAACGCTCCTATAATTCACCCCTCCACTTT. The encoded protein is CASSQSDSQRSYNSPLHF. The chain employs TRBV7-9 and TRBJ1-6; D is perhaps TRBD1 (6 bases). This CDR3 has 18 residues. CDR1 is SEHNR and CDR2 is FQNEAQ in the germline V gene (reference sequence). The entire variable domain, with the rest obtained from reference TRBV7-9 and TRBJ1-6, is as follows: DTGVSQNPRHKITKRGQNVTFRCDPISEHNRLYWYRQTLGQGPEFLTYFQNEAQLEKSRLLSDRFSAERPKGSFSTLEIQRTEQGDSAMYLCASSQSDSQRSYNSPLHFGNGTRLTVT.

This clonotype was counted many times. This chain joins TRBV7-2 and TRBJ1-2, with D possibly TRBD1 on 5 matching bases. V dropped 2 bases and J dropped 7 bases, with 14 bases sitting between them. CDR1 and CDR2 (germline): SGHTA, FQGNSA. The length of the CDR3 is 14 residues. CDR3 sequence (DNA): TGTGCCAGCAGCTTATATGATGAGAGGGGTGGCTACACCTTC. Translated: CASSLYDERGGYTF. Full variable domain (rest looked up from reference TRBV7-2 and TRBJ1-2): GAGVSQSPSNKVTEKGKDVELRCDPISGHTALYWYRQSLGQGLEFLIYFQGNSAPDKSGLPSDRFSAERTGGSVSTLTIQRTQQEDSAVYLCASSLYDERGGYTFGSGTRLTVV.

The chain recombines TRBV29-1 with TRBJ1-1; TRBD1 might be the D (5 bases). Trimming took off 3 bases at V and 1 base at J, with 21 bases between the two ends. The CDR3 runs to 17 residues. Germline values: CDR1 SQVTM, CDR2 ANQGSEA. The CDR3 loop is CSVEGRNRPSGNTEAFF. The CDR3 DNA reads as TGCAGCGTTGAGGGGCGTAATAGGCCCTCGGGGAACACTGAAGCTTTCTTT.

CDR3 protein: CASNLTGTGSAYGYTF. In DNA, the CDR3 is TGTGCCAGCAACTTGACCGGGACAGGGTCTGCCTATGGCTACACCTTC. The chain couples TRBV7-8 to TRBJ1-2; 9 nucleotides match TRBD1. The CDR3 runs 16 residues. The junction had 13 bases not matched to a gene; V was cut back by 7 bases and J by 4 bases. Germline CDR1 and CDR2: SGHVS and FQNEAQ.

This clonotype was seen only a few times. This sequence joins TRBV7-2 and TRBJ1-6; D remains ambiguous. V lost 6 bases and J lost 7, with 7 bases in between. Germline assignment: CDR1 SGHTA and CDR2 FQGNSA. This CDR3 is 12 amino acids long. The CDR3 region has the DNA TGTGCCAGCAGAAATACAAATTCACCCCTCCACTTT. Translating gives CASRNTNSPLHF.

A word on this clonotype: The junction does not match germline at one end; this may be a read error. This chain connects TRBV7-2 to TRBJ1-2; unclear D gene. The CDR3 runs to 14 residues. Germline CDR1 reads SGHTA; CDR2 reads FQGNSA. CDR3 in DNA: TGCGCCAGCAGCCAAGGGCCGGGGAGCAGTGGCTACACCTTC. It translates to CASSQGPGSSGYTF.

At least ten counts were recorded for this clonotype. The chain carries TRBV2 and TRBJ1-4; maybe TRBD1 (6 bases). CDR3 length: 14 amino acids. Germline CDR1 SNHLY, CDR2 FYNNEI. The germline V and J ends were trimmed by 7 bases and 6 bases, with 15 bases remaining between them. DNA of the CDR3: TGTGCCAGCAAGAATAACAGGGATTATGAAAAACTGTTTTTT. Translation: CASKNNRDYEKLFF.

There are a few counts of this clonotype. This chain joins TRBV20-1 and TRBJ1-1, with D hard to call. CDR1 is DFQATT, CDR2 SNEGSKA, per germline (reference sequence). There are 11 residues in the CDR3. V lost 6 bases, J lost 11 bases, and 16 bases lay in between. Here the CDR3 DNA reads TGCAGTGCCCAAGGGTCTCCTCCCGCTTTCTTT. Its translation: CSAQGSPPAFF.

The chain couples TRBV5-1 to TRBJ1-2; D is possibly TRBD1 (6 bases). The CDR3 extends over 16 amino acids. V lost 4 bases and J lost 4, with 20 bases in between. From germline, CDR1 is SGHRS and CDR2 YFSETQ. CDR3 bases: TGCGCCAGCAGCCAAGATCCCGCCGGGGGGGCCTATGGCTACACCTTC. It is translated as CASSQDPAGGAYGYTF.

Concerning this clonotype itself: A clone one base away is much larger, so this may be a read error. CDR3 in DNA: TGCGCCAGCAGTGGACCGGGACAGGGGTTTCAGCCCCAGCATTTT. As protein: CASSGPGQGFQPQHF. The rearrangement links TRBV10-2 to TRBJ1-5; 10 nucleotides line up with TRBD1. The CDR3 runs to 15 residues. V lost 4 bases, J lost 6 bases, and 6 bases stayed unmatched. CDR1 is WSHSY, CDR2 SAAADI, per germline.

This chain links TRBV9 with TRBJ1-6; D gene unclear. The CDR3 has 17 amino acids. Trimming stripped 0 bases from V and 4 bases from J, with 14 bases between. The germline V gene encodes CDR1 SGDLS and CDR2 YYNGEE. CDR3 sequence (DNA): TGTGCCAGCAGCGTAGTCGAGAGCCCTACATATAATTCACCCCTCCACTTT. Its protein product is CASSVVESPTYNSPLHF.

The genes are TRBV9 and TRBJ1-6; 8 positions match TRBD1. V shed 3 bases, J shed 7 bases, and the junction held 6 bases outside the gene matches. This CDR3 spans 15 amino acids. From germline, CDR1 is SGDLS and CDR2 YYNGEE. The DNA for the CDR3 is TGTGCCAGCAGCGACCGGGACAGGACAAATTCACCCCTCCACTTT. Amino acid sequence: CASSDRDRTNSPLHF.

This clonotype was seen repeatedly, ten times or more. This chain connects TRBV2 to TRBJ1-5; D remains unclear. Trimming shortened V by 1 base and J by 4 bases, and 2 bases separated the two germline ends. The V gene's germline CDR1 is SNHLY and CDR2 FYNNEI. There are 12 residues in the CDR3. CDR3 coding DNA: TGTGCCAGCAGTGAAGAGAATCAGCCCCAGCATTTT. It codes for CASSEENQPQHF.

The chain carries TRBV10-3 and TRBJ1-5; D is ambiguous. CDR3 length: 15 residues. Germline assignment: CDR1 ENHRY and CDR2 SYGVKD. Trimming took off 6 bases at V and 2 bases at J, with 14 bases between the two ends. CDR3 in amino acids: CAISQDLGRNQPQHF. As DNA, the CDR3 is TGTGCCATCAGCCAAGATCTAGGGCGCAATCAGCCCCAGCATTTT.

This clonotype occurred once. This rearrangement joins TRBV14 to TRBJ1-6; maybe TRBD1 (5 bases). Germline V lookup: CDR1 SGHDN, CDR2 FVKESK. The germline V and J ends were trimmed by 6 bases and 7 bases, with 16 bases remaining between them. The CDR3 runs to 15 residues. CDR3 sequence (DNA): TGTGCCAGCAGTTTATTTGGGGCTCAGAATTCACCCCTCCACTTT. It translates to CASSLFGAQNSPLHF.